This T cell receptor beta chain is drawn from a study of blood T cells in healthy people across ages. Using a J-beta primer mix together with a sample-barcoded 5' primer, a second PCR was run for 7 to 11 cycles. In TCRdb, the 5' RACE reads were re-called with MiXCR into one record per CDR3 protein. The table shows roughly 860,000 distinct CDR3 sequences, with about 59% occurring only once. Study-wide findings and caveats: As age increased, TCR beta diversity per million T cells fell in a roughly linear fashion. Samples with more naive T cells showed higher observed beta diversity. It was not possible, with unsorted PBMCs, to conclusively compare naive and antigen-experienced cells. Unknown donor CMV status possibly confounded expanded clonotype changes.

This CDR3 has 15 amino acids. V shed 5 bases and J shed 5 bases, with 16 bases lying between them. The germline gives CDR1 SGHVS, CDR2 FQNEAQ. This clonotype was seen a handful of times. Its cognate antigen is unknown. Material for sequencing was blood. The gene calls are TRBV7-8 and TRBJ2-1, with D hard to call. This receptor was identified in a man aged 25-45 years in good health. The CDR3 loop reads CASSLSPIHDNEQFF. The CDR3 nucleotides read TGTGCCAGCAGCCTTAGCCCAATACACGACAATGAGCAGTTCTTC.